Listed below are T cell receptor beta chains from one sample, sequenced in a study of shared clonotypes between healthy human individuals. The protocol was immunoSEQ multiplex PCR, while the TCRdb copy is restricted to in-frame clones and leaves out a portion. This table has under 550,000 clones, almost 97% appearing once. The source material was naive CD4+ T cells sorted from blood. These receptors all come from a woman aged 30 to 39 in good health. The CDR3 runs from the conserved cysteine through the conserved F or W. D genes are given only for firm matches. The size of a clone is reported for some rows only, either as once, few or many, or as a class for expanded clones.

V gene	J gene	D gene	CDR3 length	clone size	CDR3 protein
TRBV7-6	TRBJ2-5	NA	12	NA	CASSPQGSGQYF
TRBV2	TRBJ2-1	NA	13	NA	CASGAGPGREQFF
TRBV5-1	TRBJ1-5	NA	15	NA	CASSWEGQSNQPQHF
TRBV6-5	TRBJ1-3	NA	16	NA	CASSYSGVAVGNTIYF
TRBV18	TRBJ1-1	NA	14	NA	CASSPTGMNTEAFF
TRBV28	TRBJ2-7	NA	14	once	CASTKPWQIYEQYF
TRBV19	TRBJ2-7	TRBD1	14	NA	CASSRDRAGYEQYF
TRBV27	TRBJ2-3	TRBD2	18	NA	CASRPPGLAGGIKDTQYF
TRBV6-1	TRBJ1-1	NA	13	once	CASSEATYTEAFF
TRBV27	TRBJ2-3	NA	13	NA	CASSLGAGDTQYF
TRBV11-3	TRBJ1-3	NA	16	once	CASSLAQGRTGNTIYF
TRBV7-3	TRBJ1-3	NA	15	NA	CASSSLLSSGNTIYF
TRBV19	TRBJ2-1	TRBD2	18	NA	CASSRGLAGGSSYNEQFF
TRBV6-1	TRBJ2-7	NA	14	NA	CASSEVLHSYEQYF
TRBV14	TRBJ2-2	NA	21	NA	CASSYPNPHRDPSRNTGELFF
TRBV18	TRBJ2-2	NA	15	NA	CASSPGLASTGELFF
TRBV5-6	TRBJ1-2	TRBD1	15	NA	CASSLEDRGPVGYTF
TRBV29-1	TRBJ2-7	NA	12	NA	CSVAGGGYEQYF
TRBV27	TRBJ2-1	TRBD2	16	NA	CASSRRASGTYNEQFF
TRBV25-1	TRBJ1-4	TRBD1	16	NA	CASSGGQGALREKLFF
TRBV7-8	TRBJ1-5	NA	15	NA	CASSLWVMSNQPQHF
TRBV9	TRBJ2-2	TRBD1	16	NA	CASSAPGQEKAGELFF
TRBV28	TRBJ1-2	TRBD1	16	NA	CASSPTRGQGDYGYTF
TRBV19	TRBJ1-1	TRBD1	17	NA	CASSIPEGQGMNTEAFF
TRBV5-6	TRBJ2-5	NA	15	NA	CASSLGGSLLETQYF
TRBV6-1	TRBJ1-1	NA	14	NA	CASSPRGGNTEAFF
TRBV18	TRBJ2-5	NA	14	NA	CASSPGQGPETQYF
TRBV5-1	TRBJ2-7	NA	13	NA	CASSLQGTYEQYF
TRBV28	TRBJ2-6	NA	14	NA	CASSLSPGANVLTF
TRBV19	TRBJ2-5	NA	12	NA	CASSMGGQTQYF
TRBV5-1	TRBJ2-3	NA	14	NA	CASSPRVSTDTQYF
TRBV15	TRBJ1-2	NA	16	NA	CATSRGGRGRGDGYTF
TRBV10-1	TRBJ2-1	NA	13	NA	CASSTRTSGEQFF